This TCR beta chain was identified during a study of Graves' ophthalmopathy and Graves' hyperthyroidism (dated by TCRdb to 2016 to 2019). The study in broad terms: Peripheral blood samples were taken at the time of initial diagnosis, before any treatment was given. For independent validation, a separate cohort was made up of 18 hyperthyroidism patients plus 17 patients who later progressed from hyperthyroidism to ophthalmopathy. For training and testing, the 100 or so patients in the discovery cohort were randomly divided in a 7:3 ratio. Once sampling was done, hyperthyroidism patients were given methimazole at a starting dose of 30 mg daily, while ophthalmopathy patients were given high-dose intravenous methylprednisolone. To explore V-J signatures that distinguish ophthalmopathy from hyperthyroidism, a discovery set of 90 to 100 patients was enrolled, made up of 40 to 45 with ophthalmopathy and around 57 with stable hyperthyroidism. The study used signatures of the TCR beta repertoire to tell Graves' ophthalmopathy apart from Graves' hyperthyroidism and to predict which patients would progress to ophthalmopathy. In total, 135 blood samples were TCR-sequenced: roughly 45 ophthalmopathy, roughly 77 hyperthyroidism and around 17 hyperthyroidism-to-ophthalmopathy patients. T-cell repertoires of thyroid tissue and blood were compared in 5 or 6 hyperthyroidism patients. Findings and caveats that apply to the study as a whole: In validation, the model predicted ophthalmopathy progression with 70.59% sensitivity and 72.22% specificity; around twelve predicted patients were CT-confirmed with GO in a median of approximately six months. Most of the expanded thyroid clonotypes with a frequency above 0.001 were also detected in blood, and it was suggested that the thyroid immune response may be reflected by blood repertoires. No statistical method was used to set the sample size in advance, and the investigators knew which group each participant was assigned to. In cross-validation, the 13-signature model distinguished ophthalmopathy from stable hyperthyroidism with approximately 90% sensitivity and 81.08% specificity, and in the test set the corresponding values were roughly 78% and 74%.

TCR beta CDR3 regions were amplified from RNA transcripts for repertoire sequencing. HTBI primers and the Qiagen OneStep RT-PCR kit were used in a first-round RT-PCR, which was followed by a second-round multiplex PCR, size selection and purification. The libraries underwent paired-end sequencing with 100 bp reads on an Illumina HiSeq2000. As for the authors' bioinformatics: Reads were processed with SOAPnuke, discarding reads with adapters, uncalled bases, mean Phred below 15, or no exact constant-primer or identifier match. High-quality paired reads were merged with COPE v1.2.5. Each unique nucleotide sequence was treated as a clonotype, and MiTCR v1.1 was used to align the clonotypes to the IMGT TRB V, D and J references. The analysis was limited to V-J combinations with a frequency above 0.0001, which together covered more than 98% of repertoires. A TCR clonal expansion and chaos score per V-J combination was defined as the ratio of F50 clonal expansion to chaos observed in the TCRdist matrix. Features were reduced by Welch's t-statistics and random forest to approximately 13 V-J combinations, which fed a naive Bayes classifier. Thyroid-blood repertoire similarity was quantified with the Morisita-Horn index. TCRdb passed the public sequencing reads through fastp at Q25 and MiXCR, retaining productive beta sequences. Under each unique CDR3 protein, matching rows form one entry showing the most common genes and DNA. TCRdb, rather than the study authors, made the V and J calls. This sample has about 620,000 distinct CDR3 sequences in its table, and 22% of those were observed once. The ten largest clonotypes hold around 7% of the sample.

In this sample, this clonotype turned up many times. This clone's antigen is unknown. One base away there is no much larger clone; base qualities are not given. A patient counted as having stable hyperthyroidism if there was no progression to ophthalmopathy within 18 months of follow-up. Hyperthyroidism patients were newly diagnosed, with disease duration under 2 months, and aged 18 to 65 years. Patients were excluded if they had other autoimmune diseases, uncontrolled infections, pregnancy or lactation. Clinical symptoms, serum thyroxine, TRAb, thyroid ultrasound and orbital computed tomography were used for diagnosis. PBMCs were isolated from more than 8 ml of fresh peripheral blood by Ficoll-Paque density gradient centrifugation. Total RNA was extracted using Trizol reagent, and RNA quality was checked on an Agilent 2100 Bioanalyzer. The junction shows trimming of 3 bases on V and 5 bases on J, and the gene matches do not reach 1 base of it. The CDR1 and CDR2 encoded by the germline V gene are SGHAT and FQNNGV. The CDR3 starts with the cysteine, ends with the phenylalanine, and has 13 residues. Left in the record is the CDR3 DNA by itself, 39 bases read in frame from the first base.

Sequenced material: peripheral blood. Here the chain combines TRBV11-2 and TRBJ2-7; 10 central bases correspond to TRBD1. The origin of this receptor is a woman aged 18-29 years with stable Graves' hyperthyroidism. Some clones in this sample may be carry-over from other donors' samples. Donor details come from another sample of the same person, matched by shared clones. The CDR3 is CASSFGTGDEQYF. The DNA sequence is TGTGCCAGCAGCTTCGGGACAGGGGACGAGCAGTACTTC.